This T cell receptor beta chain was sequenced for a study of tumor-infiltrating lymphocytes in primary liver carcinoma. A primer matching the constant region was used to make TCR beta cDNA from around 460 ng of total RNA. What produced the TCR beta libraries was three nested multiplex PCR rounds using slightly modified ARM-PCR. TRBV1-TRBV30 forward primers paired with a C-beta reverse primer were used in the first two PCR rounds, which ran approximately 10 cycles each. TCRdb analysed the multiplex PCR reads with MiXCR anew, one entry per CDR3 protein. The sample lists more than 100,000 distinct CDR3 sequences; 50% to 65% were seen once. Regarding this clonotype: Its specificity is not known. A much larger clone differs from this one at a single base, so this may be a read error.

This CDR3 region has 14 residues. Points from the study as a whole: Overlap between tumor regions exceeded overlap of tumor with adjacent tissue or blood.

For each extraction, RNA and DNA were obtained together from approximately 20-30 mg of unsorted bulk tissue. Surgical resection served as treatment for the primary liver carcinoma of these patients. Five separate regions of each tumor underwent sampling. The TCR comes from a woman aged 55-70 years with primary liver carcinoma and hepatitis B virus infection. V usage is TRBV12-3 or TRBV12-4 and J usage is TRBJ1-5, with 7 bases aligning to TRBD1. Sequenced: liver tumor tissue from sampling region 1. Subset here: tumor region T1, superior pole. CDR3 bases: TGTGCCAGCAGTTTACACAGGGGAAATCAGCCCCATCATTTT. This encodes CASSLHRGNQPHHF.